Presented here are 32 T cell receptor beta chains from one specimen sequenced in a study of CXCR3-negative and CXCR3-positive naive CD8 T cells. General observations from the study: TRB CDR3s of CXCR3-positive naive cells were more hydrophobic than those of CXCR3-negative naive cells.

Antigens of these TCRs are unknown. 5' RACE with UMI labels generated the TRB cDNA libraries. From the 5' RACE reads, TCRdb lists one entry per CDR3 protein and no DNA. In total, the table holds just under 90,000 distinct CDR3 sequences. Sequenced: naive CXCR3+ CD8+ T cells from blood. Subset given: CD45RO-CCR7+CD27+CD95- naive CD8+ T cells expressing CXCR3 (TNR3+). Source of these receptors: a human donor in good health. Some clones in this sample may be carry-over from other donors' samples.

The chain recombines TRBV27 with TRBJ1-1; with no DNA, the TCRdb D assignment of TRBD1 cannot be verified. Germline V lookup: CDR1 MNHEY, CDR2 SMNVEV (reference sequence). This CDR3 comprises 15 residues. The CDR3 region is CASSLSGGGVTEAFF.

The chain combines TRBV4-3 with TRBJ2-7; TCRdb's D gene call, TRBD1, goes unchecked for lack of DNA. CDR1 and CDR2 from the germline V gene are LGHNA and YSLEER. The CDR3 consists of 15 residues. This CDR3 is CASSQEIAGAYEQYF.

The CDR3 reads CASSLWGSVDTEAFF. This chain links TRBV5-1 with TRBJ1-1; the D call of TRBD1 rests on TCRdb alone, since no DNA is present to check it. CDR1 and CDR2 (germline): SGHRS, YFSETQ. The CDR3 loop spans 15 amino acids. Supplemented by reference TRBV5-1 and TRBJ1-1, the full variable domain reads KAGVTQTPRYLIKTRGQQVTLSCSPISGHRSVSWYQQTPGQGLQFLFEYFSETQRNKGNFPGRFSGRQFSNSRSEMNVSTLELGDSALYLCASSLWGSVDTEAFFGQGTRLTVV.

J is TRBJ2-1 and V is TRBV20-1; TCRdb calls TRBD2, which cannot be checked without DNA. The germline V gene has CDR1 DFQATT and CDR2 SNEGSKA (reference sequence). CDR3 length equals 14 residues. This CDR3 reads CSARSSRTYNEQFF.

This chain links TRBV18 with TRBJ2-1; TCRdb lists TRBD1, though no DNA is available to test this call. CDR3 length: 13 amino acids. Germline V gene data show CDR1 as KGHSH and CDR2 as LQKENI. This chain's CDR3 is CASSPGHGNEQFF.

This rearrangement joins TRBV4-1 to TRBJ2-7; TCRdb's D call, TRBD2, is unchecked because there is no DNA. The CDR3 runs to 17 residues. Germline CDR1 is MGHRA and CDR2 is YSYEKL. The CDR3 protein is CASSQPGVAGTYYEQYF.

In terms of frequency, this clonotype is medium-sized (0.01 to 0.1%). The rearrangement joins TRBV20-1 to TRBJ2-5; without DNA, the TCRdb call of TRBD2 cannot be checked. Germline CDR1 reads DFQATT; CDR2 reads SNEGSKA (reference sequence). The CDR3 totals 14 residues. The CDR3 spells CSARSGGAAETQYF.

The chain employs TRBV6-1 and TRBJ2-6; TCRdb reports TRBD1, a call that lacks DNA to check it against. CDR3 length: 17 residues. Germline CDR1 reads MNHNS; CDR2 reads SASEGT. The CDR3 sequence: CASSEIRGSSGANVLTF.

The chain combines TRBV20-1 with TRBJ2-7. CDR1 DFQATT and CDR2 SNEGSKA come from the germline V gene (reference sequence). This CDR3 has 13 amino acids. This chain's CDR3 is CSARGGDSYEQYF.

The chain uses TRBV7-9 and TRBJ1-4; without DNA, the TCRdb call of TRBD1 cannot be checked. Germline V gene data show CDR1 as SEHNR and CDR2 as FQNEAQ (reference sequence). The CDR3 consists of 14 residues. CDR3 in amino acids: CASSQLQGDEKLFF.

The chain uses TRBV7-8 and TRBJ1-2; as DNA is missing, the TRBD1 call by TCRdb cannot be tested. The CDR3 runs 13 residues. CDR1 and CDR2 (germline): SGHVS, FQNEAQ. This CDR3 reads CASRHTGDYGYTF.

The chain recombines TRBV23-1 with TRBJ1-3; there is no DNA to check the TCRdb D call of TRBD1. TRBV23-1 is flagged as an ORF with uncertain function. CDR3 length: 17 amino acids. This CDR3 reads CASSYLNRTGKGNTIYF.

The chain employs TRBV5-1 and TRBJ2-3; TCRdb's D call of TRBD1 is untestable without DNA. The CDR3 covers 16 residues. CDR1 and CDR2 (germline): SGHRS, YFSETQ. This CDR3 is CASRERGLSATDTQYF.

The chain carries TRBV5-1 and TRBJ1-2. Per the germline V gene, CDR1 is SGHRS and CDR2 is YFSETQ. This CDR3 region has 11 residues. CDR3 loop: CASRDNWGYTF. Together with reference TRBV5-1 and TRBJ1-2, the CDR3 gives the full variable domain: KAGVTQTPRYLIKTRGQQVTLSCSPISGHRSVSWYQQTPGQGLQFLFEYFSETQRNKGNFPGRFSGRQFSNSRSEMNVSTLELGDSALYLCASRDNWGYTFGSGTRLTVV.

V gene TRBV14 combines with J gene TRBJ2-7; with no DNA, the TCRdb D assignment of TRBD1 cannot be verified. Germline assignment: CDR1 SGHDN and CDR2 FVKESK. This CDR3 is 15 amino acids long. The CDR3 reads CASSQGTGDSYEQYF.

This sequence joins TRBV6-5 and TRBJ2-1; TCRdb's assignment of TRBD1 cannot be checked, as there is no DNA. The CDR3 loop spans 14 amino acids. Germline V gene data show CDR1 as MNHEY and CDR2 as SVGAGI. CDR3 region: CASTQPGPKREQFF.

The chain couples TRBV28 to TRBJ2-1; the TRBD2 assignment by TCRdb is unverifiable without DNA. The CDR3 is 14 residues long. CDR1 is MDHEN and CDR2 is SYDVKM in the germline V gene. The CDR3 region is CASTLTGTSGEQFF.

The genes are TRBV28 and TRBJ2-7; TCRdb picks TRBD1, but there is no DNA to check that call. The germline V gene encodes CDR1 MDHEN and CDR2 SYDVKM. This CDR3 is built from 14 residues. The chain's CDR3 is CASRPTGLPSEQYF.

This chain uses TRBV29-1 with TRBJ2-1; TCRdb lists TRBD2, though no DNA is available to test this call. Germline CDR1 SQVTM, CDR2 ANQGSEA. The CDR3 runs to 14 residues. CDR3 loop: CSLPSPDGLNEQFF.

This chain joins TRBV20-1 and TRBJ1-1; checking the TCRdb D call of TRBD1 is not possible without DNA. Germline V gene data show CDR1 as DFQATT and CDR2 as SNEGSKA (reference sequence). This CDR3 has 13 residues. CDR3 region: CSARQGLGTEAFF.

This chain uses TRBV5-5 with TRBJ2-3; TCRdb's D call of TRBD2 is untestable without DNA. Germline values: CDR1 SGHKS, CDR2 YYEKEE (reference sequence). CDR3 size: 13 residues. CDR3 protein: CASSFLRQDTQYF.

This chain joins TRBV7-9 and TRBJ1-2; the D call of TRBD1 rests on TCRdb alone, since no DNA is present to check it. From germline, CDR1 is SEHNR and CDR2 FQNEAQ (reference sequence). There are 12 residues in the CDR3. CDR3 loop: CAISQGMAGYTF.

The chain carries TRBV20-1 and TRBJ1-1; TCRdb selects TRBD1, and the lack of DNA leaves this call unchecked. Germline values: CDR1 DFQATT, CDR2 SNEGSKA (reference sequence). CDR3 length equals 16 residues. The CDR3 is CSARDRAGGENTEAFF.

The chain employs TRBV28 and TRBJ2-5; no DNA is available, so the TRBD1 call from TCRdb remains unchecked. The germline gives CDR1 MDHEN, CDR2 SYDVKM. This CDR3 spans 17 amino acids. CDR3 sequence reads: CASSLLLEGVEKETQYF.

The chain links TRBV6-5 to TRBJ1-6. The length of the CDR3 is 17 residues. The germline V gene encodes CDR1 MNHEY and CDR2 SVGAGI. This CDR3 is CASSTETGGSYNSPLHF.

The V and J genes are TRBV2 and TRBJ2-1. Germline CDR1 and CDR2: SNHLY and FYNNEI. The CDR3 has 15 residues. The CDR3 sequence: CASSERGRTYNEQFF. Complete variable domain (other parts from reference TRBV2 and TRBJ2-1): EPEVTQTPSHQVTQMGQEVILRCVPISNHLYFYWYRQILGQKVEFLVSFYNNEISEKSEIFDDQFSVERPDGSNFTLKIRSTKLEDSAMYFCASSERGRTYNEQFFGPGTRLTVL.

CDR3 sequence: CASSLGWGDTQYF. This chain uses TRBV28 with TRBJ2-3. Looked up from germline, CDR1 is MDHEN and CDR2 is SYDVKM. CDR3 length: 13 residues.

V usage is TRBV28 and J usage is TRBJ2-7; absent DNA, TCRdb's TRBD1 call cannot be checked. This CDR3 contains 14 residues. Germline V lookup: CDR1 MDHEN, CDR2 SYDVKM. The CDR3 loop is CASSFGAVFYEQYF.

The chain links TRBV27 to TRBJ1-2. The CDR3 covers 14 residues. Looked up from germline, CDR1 is MNHEY and CDR2 is SMNVEV (reference sequence). The CDR3 sequence is CASSLKRIGYGYTF.

This chain uses TRBV7-2 with TRBJ2-7. The CDR3 is 12 amino acids. CDR1 is SGHTA, CDR2 FQGNSA, per germline. CDR3: CASSLRPSGQYF.

This chain links TRBV27 with TRBJ2-7; TCRdb selects TRBD1, and the lack of DNA leaves this call unchecked. This CDR3 is 14 amino acids long. Germline CDR1 and CDR2: MNHEY and SMNVEV (reference sequence). The CDR3 protein is CASSGQGAPYEQYF.

V gene TRBV5-1 combines with J gene TRBJ1-2. The CDR3 is made up of 16 amino acids. Germline V gene sequence: CDR1 SGHRS, CDR2 YFSETQ. The CDR3 sequence is CASSSEGRNPIYGYTF.